This is a list of T cell receptor beta chains from one sample in a study of T-cell memory formation after mild COVID-19. TCRdb re-analysed the 5' RACE reads in MiXCR, keeping a single row per CDR3 protein. The data show hundreds of thousands of distinct CDR3 sequences, roughly 15% seen once. The material sequenced was PBMCs or a T cell subset sorted from them (not recorded which). Receptor source: a man between 18 and 29 years old who had mild COVID-19 (a few samples of this study predate the infection). Cell type and time point are not known. Both conserved end residues are part of each CDR3. Fields, in order: J gene, V gene, clone size, D gene, CDR3 DNA, CDR3 protein. D genes are given only for firm matches. Clone size is given for some rows only: seen once, a few or many times, or a class if the clone is expanded.

TRBJ2-5 | TRBV4-1 | . | . | TGCGCCAGCAGCCAATTAGACGCGGAGGTGGAGACCCAGTACTTC | CASSQLDAEVETQYF
TRBJ2-7 | TRBV10-3 | . | . | TGTGCCATCTTACCAGAGGCACCTCCCTACGAGCAGTACTTC | CAILPEAPPYEQYF
TRBJ1-1 | TRBV20-1 | few | . | TGCAGTGCTAGAGGCAGGAGGGTCATGAACACTGAAGCTTTCTTT | CSARGRRVMNTEAFF
TRBJ2-2 | TRBV7-2 | . | . | TGTGCCAGCAGCATGGACCGTGCCGGGGAGCTGTTTTTT | CASSMDRAGELFF
TRBJ1-6 | TRBV12-3/TRBV12-4 | . | . | TGTGCCAGCAGTTTGGTACGGGAATCACCCCTCCACTTT | CASSLVRESPLHF
TRBJ2-2 | TRBV6-2/TRBV6-3 | few | . | TGTGCCAGCAGAACTAGAGGCCCCTCCGGGGAGCTGTTTTTT | CASRTRGPSGELFF
TRBJ2-2 | TRBV14 | few | TRBD1 | TGTGCCAGCAGCCCTTCCTGGGACAGGGGCCGGAACACCGGGGAGCTGTTTTTT | CASSPSWDRGRNTGELFF
TRBJ2-5 | TRBV6-5 | few | TRBD2 | TGTGCCAGCACTAGCGGGGGCCGATTAGAGACCCAGTACTTC | CASTSGGRLETQYF
TRBJ2-1 | TRBV4-3 | . | TRBD1 | TGCGCCAGCACGCCCCGTTGGACAGGGGGAAATGAGCAGTTCTTC | CASTPRWTGGNEQFF
TRBJ2-7 | TRBV12-5 | few | . | TGTGCTAGTGGTTTGGGGACGATCTCCTACGAGCAGTACTTC | CASGLGTISYEQYF
TRBJ2-4 | TRBV6-2/TRBV6-3 | few | TRBD2 | TGTGCCAGCAGTCGTACTAGCGATGGTACCGCCAAAAACATTCAGTACTTC | CASSRTSDGTAKNIQYF
TRBJ2-4 | TRBV24-1 | . | . | TGTGCCACCAGTAGTAGGGTCCAAAAAAACATTCAGTACTTC | CATSSRVQKNIQYF
TRBJ1-2 | TRBV29-1 | . | . | TGCAGCGTTTCCCAGAGTGGCTACACCTTC | CSVSQSGYTF
TRBJ2-1 | TRBV7-2 | many | TRBD2 | TGTGCCGGGAGGACTAGCGGGGGTTATGAGCAGTTCTTC | CAGRTSGGYEQFF
TRBJ1-1 | TRBV20-1 | . | . | TGCAGTGCTTCGAGGGGCCTGGTTACTGAAGCTTTCTTT | CSASRGLVTEAFF
TRBJ2-7 | TRBV20-1 | few | . | TGCAGTGCTAGAGCAGGGGCGGGGGAGCAGTACTTC | CSARAGAGEQYF
TRBJ1-2 | TRBV12-3/TRBV12-4 | . | . | TGTGCCAGCAGTTCGCTCTATGGCTACACCTTC | CASSSLYGYTF
TRBJ2-7 | TRBV4-3 | . | TRBD2 | TGCGCCAGCAGCCCGGGACTACTCGCCTACGAGCAGTACTTC | CASSPGLLAYEQYF
TRBJ1-1 | TRBV12-3/TRBV12-4 | . | . | TGTGCCAGCAGTTACAGGGAGGGAACTGAAGCTTTCTTT | CASSYREGTEAFF
TRBJ1-2 | TRBV4-1 | few | . | TGCGCCAGCAGCCAAGGTCACAGCATTAACTATGGCTACACCTTC | CASSQGHSINYGYTF
TRBJ1-2 | TRBV27 | . | . | TGTGCCAGCAGCCCAGACAGCGGAGGCTACACCTTC | CASSPDSGGYTF
TRBJ2-1 | TRBV24-1 | . | TRBD2 | TGTGCCACCAGTGATTGGGGCGGGGGAGCTTACGATGAGCAGTTCTTC | CATSDWGGGAYDEQFF
TRBJ2-6 | TRBV27 | few | . | TGTGCCAGCAGTTTACGGACGGGACACGTTAGCTCTGGGGCCAACGTCCTGACTTTC | CASSLRTGHVSSGANVLTF
TRBJ2-5 | TRBV5-1 | few | . | TGCGCCAGCAGCTTTCAAGACATCCGGCAAGAGACCCAGTACTTC | CASSFQDIRQETQYF
TRBJ1-2 | TRBV5-6 | . | TRBD1 | TGTGCCAGCAGCTGGACAGGGGTCGGCTATGGCTACACCTTC | CASSWTGVGYGYTF
TRBJ2-1 | TRBV7-2 | . | TRBD1 | TGTGCCAGCAGCTTGGGACAGGGTCGCGCGCAGTTCTTC | CASSLGQGRAQFF
TRBJ1-4 | TRBV12-3/TRBV12-4 | few | . | TGTGCCAGCGGACCAGAACAGGGAGGAGGGGAAAAACTGTTTTTT | CASGPEQGGGEKLFF
TRBJ1-2 | TRBV20-1 | . | . | TGCAGTGCCCGGAGGGGAGGAGGCTACACCTTC | CSARRGGGYTF
TRBJ2-3 | TRBV27 | few | . | TGTGCCAGCAGTTCTGTCGCACCGGGACGGCGCCGAGATACGCAGTATTTT | CASSSVAPGRRRDTQYF
TRBJ2-3 | TRBV5-1 | . | . | TGCGCCAGCAGCTCCGAGGGGTGGAATACGCAGTATTTT | CASSSEGWNTQYF
TRBJ1-1 | TRBV12-3/TRBV12-4 | . | . | TGTGCCAGCAGTTTCTCGGTGTTGAAGGGTGGAGCTTTCTTT | CASSFSVLKGGAFF
TRBJ2-1 | TRBV24-1 | . | . | TGTGCCACCAGTGATTCCAAGACAGGTTTGAGGAATGAGCAGTTCTTC | CATSDSKTGLRNEQFF
TRBJ1-2 | TRBV7-2 | many | . | TGTGCCAGCAGCCCTGGTCCCGGCTACACCTTC | CASSPGPGYTF
TRBJ2-2 | TRBV5-1 | many | . | TGCGCCAGCAGTTCCAGAGGACAGAACACCGGGGAGCTGTTTTTT | CASSSRGQNTGELFF
TRBJ2-3 | TRBV9 | . | . | TGTGCCAGCAACCTGGGACTTTACACAGATACGCAGTATTTT | CASNLGLYTDTQYF
TRBJ2-3 | TRBV7-2 | . | TRBD2 | TGTGCCACCAGCTTAGCGGGGGTCTCAGTGGCAGATACGCAGTATTTT | CATSLAGVSVADTQYF
TRBJ1-2 | TRBV5-4 | . | . | TGTGCCAGCAGCTTGGGCGTAAGCTATGGCTACACCTTC | CASSLGVSYGYTF
TRBJ1-6 | TRBV7-2 | many | . | TGTGCCAGCAGCTTAGAGGCAGGGATAATATCACCCCTCCACTTT | CASSLEAGIISPLHF
TRBJ1-4 | TRBV20-1 | . | TRBD1 | TGCAGTGCTAGAGTCCGCCTGGACAGGGGTAGGGAAAAACTGTTTTTT | CSARVRLDRGREKLFF
TRBJ1-3 | TRBV5-1 | few | TRBD1 | TGCGCCAGCGGGGACAGACCAAGCTCTGGAAACACCATATATTTT | CASGDRPSSGNTIYF
TRBJ1-6 | TRBV5-6 | . | . | TGTGCCAGCAGCTTGAGCGGGGGACGGAATAATTCACCCCTCCACTTT | CASSLSGGRNNSPLHF